A single sample gave rise to the 11 T cell receptor beta chains below, sequenced in a study of blood T cells in healthy people across ages. It was with a sample-barcoded 5' primer and a J-beta primer mix that a second PCR of roughly 7 to 12 cycles was run. TCRdb reanalysed the 5' RACE reads using MiXCR and keeps one entry per CDR3 protein. Among about 1.5 million distinct CDR3 sequences listed, approximately 42% were seen once. Sequencing used blood. Receptors originate from a woman younger than 30 in good health.

The chain is built from TRBV9 and TRBJ2-5, with D perhaps matching TRBD1 or TRBD2 (6 bases each). V was shortened by 0 bases and J by 5 bases, with 11 bases between the two germline ends. CDR1 is SGDLS and CDR2 is YYNGEE in the germline V gene. The CDR3 has 14 residues. CDR3 sequence: CASSVDWGAETQYF. The CDR3 bases are TGTGCCAGCAGCGTAGATTGGGGGGCGGAGACCCAGTACTTC. The full variable domain, with the rest looked up from reference TRBV9 and TRBJ2-5, is DSGVTQTPKHLITATGQRVTLRCSPRSGDLSVYWYQQSLDQGLQFLIQYYNGEERAKGNILERFSAQQFPDLHSELNLSSLELGDSALYFCASSVDWGAETQYFGPGTRLLVL.

The chain is built from TRBV9 and TRBJ2-4, with TRBD1 matching over 7 bases. The CDR3 has 14 residues. CDR1 is SGDLS and CDR2 is YYNGEE in the germline V gene. V trimming: 3 bases; J trimming: 6 bases; junction bases outside the gene matches: 6. The CDR3 DNA sequence: TGTGCCAGCAGCGCGTTGAGACAGGGAAACATTCAGTACTTC. Its translation is CASSALRQGNIQYF.

This clonotype was counted between two and nine times. The gene calls are TRBV27 and TRBJ2-7; D unclear. From germline, CDR1 is MNHEY and CDR2 SMNVEV (reference sequence). V was shortened by 8 bases and J by 3 bases, with 5 bases between the two germline ends. The CDR3 extends over 10 amino acids. CDR3 region: CASPYYEQYF. The CDR3 nucleotides read TGTGCCAGCCCCTACTACGAGCAGTACTTC.

This clonotype was observed a few times. The chain couples TRBV6-2 or TRBV6-3 to TRBJ1-2; 7 nucleotides align to TRBD1. Germline trimming cut 7 bases from V and 4 bases from J; bases unmatched to any gene: 6. Germline-derived CDR1 and CDR2 are MNHEY and SVGEGT. CDR3 size: 13 residues. The CDR3 bases are TGTGCCAGCAAAACGACAGGGACCTATGGCTACACCTTC. This gives the protein CASKTTGTYGYTF.

This clonotype was counted only a few times. The chain recombines TRBV7-2 with TRBJ1-1; D not certain. V was shortened by 1 base and J by 3 bases, with 12 bases between the two germline ends. The CDR3 runs 15 residues. Germline CDR1 is SGHTA and CDR2 is FQGNSA. DNA of the CDR3: TGTGCCAGCAGCTTAGGTCGGGCCGGAGACACTGAAGCTTTCTTT. Its protein is CASSLGRAGDTEAFF.

The chain links TRBV27 to TRBJ2-7, with a weak D call TRBD2 (6 bases). This CDR3 has 14 amino acids. V was cut by 2 bases and J by 5 bases, with 13 bases left in between. The germline V gene has CDR1 MNHEY and CDR2 SMNVEV (reference sequence). The CDR3 nucleotides are TGTGCCAGCAGTTTACGACGGGAGCACGACGAGCAGTACTTC. Translation: CASSLRREHDEQYF.

This clonotype was detected a few times. This sequence joins TRBV18 and TRBJ2-7; D is possibly TRBD1 (6 bases). V was clipped by 4 bases and J by 3 bases, with 16 bases between them. Germline V gene data show CDR1 as KGHSH and CDR2 as LQKENI. CDR3 length: 15 residues. CDR3 in amino acids: CASSLQGQLLYEQYF. Written as DNA, the CDR3 is TGTGCCAGCTCACTACAGGGCCAACTCCTCTACGAGCAGTACTTC.

A few counts support this clonotype. The chain has TRBV6-6 and TRBJ2-5; D not resolved. CDR3 length equals 13 residues. Trimming took 2 bases from V and 4 from J, leaving 8 bases between them. Germline-derived CDR1 and CDR2 are MNHNY and SVGAGI (reference sequence). CDR3 DNA: TGTGCCAGCAGTTACGATAGGGCAGAGACCCAGTACTTC. Its translation: CASSYDRAETQYF.

CDR3 sequence: CASSLSDSQAYGYTF. As DNA, the CDR3 is TGTGCCAGCAGCTTATCGGACAGTCAAGCGTATGGCTACACCTTC. The V gene is TRBV7-9, the J gene TRBJ1-2; maybe TRBD1 (6 bases). The ends were cut back, 2 bases at V and 5 bases at J, with 15 bases in the middle. The CDR3 length is 15 residues. Germline CDR1 reads SEHNR; CDR2 reads FQNEAQ (reference sequence).

Comment on this clonotype: One junction end does not reproduce the germline sequence, and a read error may be involved. The chain carries TRBV6-1 and TRBJ1-2; D is uncertain. Germline V gene data show CDR1 as MNHNS and CDR2 as SASEGT. This CDR3 contains 15 residues. CDR3 in amino acids: CASSEPAGSNYGYIF. The CDR3 nucleotides read TGTGCCAGCAGTGAACCCGCGGGCAGTAACTATGGCTACATCTTC.

This chain connects TRBV10-3 to TRBJ2-7; D is uncertain. The CDR3 length is 19 residues. In germline, CDR1 is ENHRY, CDR2 SYGVKD. Trimming pared 7 bases from V and 0 bases from J, leaving 28 bases between. The CDR3 nucleotides read TGTGCCATCACCCAGCCCCCTTCCTGCCTTTTCCTAAGCTCCTACGAGCAGTACTTC. Translated: CAITQPPSCLFLSSYEQYF.